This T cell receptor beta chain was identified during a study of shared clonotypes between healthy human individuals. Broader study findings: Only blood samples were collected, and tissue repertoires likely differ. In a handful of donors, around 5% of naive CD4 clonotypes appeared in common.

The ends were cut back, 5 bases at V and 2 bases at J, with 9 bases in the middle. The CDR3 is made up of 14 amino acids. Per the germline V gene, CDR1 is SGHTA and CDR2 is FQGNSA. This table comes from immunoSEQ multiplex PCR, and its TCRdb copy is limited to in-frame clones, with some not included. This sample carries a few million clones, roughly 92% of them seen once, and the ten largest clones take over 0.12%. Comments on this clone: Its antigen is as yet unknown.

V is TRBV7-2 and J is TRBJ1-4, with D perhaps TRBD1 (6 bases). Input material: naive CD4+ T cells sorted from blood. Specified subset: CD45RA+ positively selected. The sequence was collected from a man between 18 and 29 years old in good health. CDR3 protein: CASSTGPTNEKLFF. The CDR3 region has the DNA TGTGCCAGCAGCACAGGGCCGACTAATGAAAAACTGTTTTTT.